This T cell receptor beta chain appears in the sequencing data of a study of T cells in Graves' hyperthyroidism and ophthalmopathy. Amplified regions were TCR beta CDR3 sequences from RNA transcripts. Using the HTBI primer set, a first-round RT-PCR was run on the TCR CDR3. TCRdb reprocessed the multiplex PCR reads via MiXCR and lists one record per CDR3 protein. Seen here are about 640,000 distinct CDR3 sequences, 14% observed once, and the top ten hold around 12%. This clonotype showed up many times. Germline CDR1 SQVTM, CDR2 ANQGSEA. This CDR3 comprises 15 residues. Trimming cost V 3 bases and J 1 base, with 15 bases left between them.

The source of this sequence is a woman aged 50 to 60 with Graves' ophthalmopathy. Input material: blood. This chain joins TRBV29-1 and TRBJ1-1; a weak D match, TRBD1 (5 bases). The DNA of the CDR3 is TGCAGCGTTGAGACTAGTGGGGCGCGGAACACTGAAGCTTTCTTT. This translates into CSVETSGARNTEAFF.